Sequencing of this T cell receptor beta chain was carried out in a study of glioma-infiltrating T cells after dendritic cell vaccination. Study conclusions and caveats: No direct clonality-survival link was found; a diverse polyclonal response may matter.

Time point described: after dendritic cell vaccination, including at tumor progression/relapse. Isocitrate dehydrogenase mutation was absent in all glioblastoma patients. The PCR used 60 V beta and 13 J beta primers. Profiled with immunoSEQ multiplex PCR; TCRdb holds only in-frame clones, not every one. The sample contains around 60,000 clones, 70% to 90% of which appear only once. In the case of this clone: Its antigen is not identified.

The V gene lost 4 bases and the J gene lost 2 bases, with 12 bases spanning the gap. Germline-derived CDR1 and CDR2 are SGHAT and FQNNGV. The CDR3 sequence is 15 residues long. Sequences were derived from blood, sampled after dendritic cell vaccination. The clonotype originates from a human donor with glioblastoma. J is TRBJ2-4 and V is TRBV11-2; possibly TRBD1 for D (6 bases). In nucleotides, the CDR3 is TGTGCCAGCAGCTGGGCACAGGGCTCCAAAAACATTCAGTACTTC. Translation: CASSWAQGSKNIQYF. The complete variable domain, with remaining parts taken from reference TRBV11-2 and TRBJ2-4, reads EAGVAQSPRYKIIEKRQSVAFWCNPISGHATLYWYQQILGQGPKLLIQFQNNGVVDDSQLPKDRFSAERLKGVDSTLKIQPAKLEDSAVYLCASSWAQGSKNIQYFGAGTRLSVL.